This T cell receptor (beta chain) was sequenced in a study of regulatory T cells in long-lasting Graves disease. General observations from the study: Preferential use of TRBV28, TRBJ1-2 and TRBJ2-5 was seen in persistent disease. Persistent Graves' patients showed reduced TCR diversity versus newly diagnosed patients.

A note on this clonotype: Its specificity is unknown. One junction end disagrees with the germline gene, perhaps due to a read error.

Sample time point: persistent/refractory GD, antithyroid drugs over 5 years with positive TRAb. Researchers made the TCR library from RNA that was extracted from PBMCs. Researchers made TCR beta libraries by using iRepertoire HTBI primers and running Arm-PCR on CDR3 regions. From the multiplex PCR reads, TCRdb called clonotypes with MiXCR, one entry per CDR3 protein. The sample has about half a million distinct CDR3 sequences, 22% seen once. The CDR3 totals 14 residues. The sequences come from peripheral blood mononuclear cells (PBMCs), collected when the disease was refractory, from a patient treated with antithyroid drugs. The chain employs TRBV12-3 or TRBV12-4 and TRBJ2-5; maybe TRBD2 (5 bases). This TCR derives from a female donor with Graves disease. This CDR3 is CGSSPPGGGETQYF. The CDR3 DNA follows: TGTGGCAGCAGTCCCCCTGGAGGCGGCGAGACCCAGTACTTC.